This T cell receptor beta chain was identified during a study of blood T cell repertoires in COVID-19. The overall study: Acute and convalescent COVID-19 samples came from the United States, Italy and Spain. T cells, B-cell-depleted T cells, or PBMCs supplied cDNA or gDNA.

In germline, CDR1 is SGDLS, CDR2 YYNGEE. V dropped 2 bases and J dropped 5; count of bases not matched to a gene: 5. The CDR3 spans 14 residues. How the authors handled the data: The authors estimated nucleated cell counts from reference gene primer amplification. The repertoire was sequenced with immunoSEQ multiplex PCR; TCRdb's copy has only in-frame clones and lacks some. Clone size and V and J calls were adopted from that table, with D and trimming inferred from the DNA. This sample yields 110,000 to 150,000 clones, of which around 87% are seen a single time; around 5.4% belongs to the top ten. This TCR derives from a human donor in a cohort sampled during active COVID-19. This chain connects TRBV9 to TRBJ2-3, with 7 bases that match TRBD2. What was sequenced was peripheral blood. CDR3 sequence: CASSVPGEGDTQYF. The DNA for the CDR3 is TGTGCCAGCAGCGTTCCGGGGGAGGGAGATACGCAGTATTTT.